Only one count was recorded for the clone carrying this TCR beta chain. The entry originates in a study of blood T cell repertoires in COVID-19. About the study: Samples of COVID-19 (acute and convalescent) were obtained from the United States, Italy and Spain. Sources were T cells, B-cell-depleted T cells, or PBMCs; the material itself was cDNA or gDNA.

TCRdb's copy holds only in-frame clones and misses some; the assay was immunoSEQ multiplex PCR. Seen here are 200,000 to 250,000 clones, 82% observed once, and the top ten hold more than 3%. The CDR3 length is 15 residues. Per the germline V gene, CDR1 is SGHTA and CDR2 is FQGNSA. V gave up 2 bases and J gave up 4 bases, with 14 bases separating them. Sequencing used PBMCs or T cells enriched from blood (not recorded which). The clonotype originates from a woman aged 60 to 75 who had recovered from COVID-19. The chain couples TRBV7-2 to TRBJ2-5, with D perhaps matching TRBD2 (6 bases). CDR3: CASSLTAGPVETQYF. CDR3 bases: TGTGCCAGCAGCTTAACGGCGGGGCCCGTAGAGACCCAGTACTTC.